This TCR beta chain was observed in a study of early T cells in non-severe SARS-CoV-2 infection. As for the study in general: Unsorted whole-blood RNA was sequenced in bulk, leaving chains unpaired.

This CDR3 comprises 17 residues. CDR1 and CDR2 from the germline V gene are SGHTA and FQGNSA. V trimming: 0 bases; J trimming: 6 bases; junction bases outside the gene matches: 11. Each CDR3 protein gets one entry after TCRdb re-called the 5' RACE reads with MiXCR. The data show approximately 45,000 distinct CDR3 sequences, about a tenth seen once. This clonotype came up a few times. Sequenced: whole blood. The source is an adult who was a healthcare worker with PCR-confirmed SARS-CoV-2 infection or an uninfected control (not recorded which). This chain joins TRBV7-2 and TRBJ2-3, with 8 bases fitting TRBD2. DNA of the CDR3: TGTGCCAGCAGCTTAGCTACTAGCGGTGGGGGTCGGGATACGCAGTATTTT. This sequence encodes CASSLATSGGGRDTQYF.